Listed below are T cell receptor beta chains from one sample, sequenced in a study of blood T cell repertoires in COVID-19. The assay was immunoSEQ multiplex PCR, and TCRdb's table has in-frame clones only and misses some. This sample has about 160,000 clones, with around 83% found just once. Sequences were obtained from peripheral blood. The receptors here all came from a woman aged 45 to 65 with COVID-19, enrolled during active disease. Both conserved end residues are trimmed from each CDR3. D genes are given only for firm matches. Not all rows give a size; the values are once, few, many and, for expanded clones, a class.

clone size	V gene	J gene	D gene	CDR3 protein
-	TRBV6-5	TRBJ2-3	-	ASSYSRYTDTQY
once	TRBV11-2	TRBJ2-7	-	ASSPPPLFGGSLYEQY
-	TRBV9	TRBJ1-2	TRBD1	ASSVGGGQSDYGYT
few	TRBV7-9	TRBJ1-5	TRBD1	ASSEGTVNQPQH
-	TRBV29-1	TRBJ1-2	-	SVDSNGYGYT
-	TRBV20-1	TRBJ2-5	-	SAAQETQY
-	TRBV5-1	TRBJ2-5	-	ASRLTGQETQY
-	TRBV30	TRBJ2-2	TRBD2	AWSASLAGVNTGELF
-	TRBV28	TRBJ1-6	-	ASSYKRAGNSPLH
-	TRBV6-5	TRBJ1-5	TRBD1	ASSLSQGSNQPQH
-	TRBV30	TRBJ1-2	TRBD1	AENRGYGYT
few	TRBV2	TRBJ1-5	-	ASGGQISNQPQH
-	TRBV10-3	TRBJ1-1	-	AISEGVPGEAF
-	TRBV12-3/TRBV12-4	TRBJ2-5	-	ASRIGVQETQY
-	TRBV2	TRBJ2-5	TRBD2	ASRQGLAEETQY
once	TRBV5-4	TRBJ2-2	-	ASSLWQGGTGELF
-	TRBV11-2	TRBJ2-1	TRBD2	ASSLVTGEGNEQF
-	TRBV7-6	TRBJ2-1	TRBD2	ASSPGGGLSYNEQF
-	TRBV5-1	TRBJ1-3	TRBD1	ASSPWDSIGNTIY
-	TRBV2	TRBJ2-2	-	ASSEVEGRDTGELF
-	TRBV7-8	TRBJ2-3	TRBD1	ASSLGQGADTQY
-	TRBV19	TRBJ1-5	-	ASSTKGGFAQPQH
-	TRBV28	TRBJ2-7	TRBD2	ASTFITAGGEQY
-	TRBV2	TRBJ2-5	-	ASSWRYQETQY
-	TRBV20-1	TRBJ1-2	-	SAREGGYT
-	TRBV3-1/TRBV3-2	TRBJ2-7	-	ASSQERGRYEQY
-	TRBV19	TRBJ2-7	-	ASSLRHPLEQY
-	TRBV7-2	TRBJ2-3	TRBD2	ASSLVSGGTDTQY
-	TRBV2	TRBJ1-5	-	ASSVLHSGNQPQH
once	TRBV27	TRBJ2-6	-	ASSRQGAELSGANVLT
-	TRBV11-1	TRBJ1-1	TRBD1	ASSLSGRGRTEAF
-	TRBV6-1	TRBJ1-5	TRBD1	ASSARQGTDSNQPQH
-	TRBV7-9	TRBJ2-5	-	ASSLAGGIGEETQY
-	TRBV7-9	TRBJ2-7	TRBD1	ASSPTGGSYEQY
-	TRBV11-3	TRBJ2-5	TRBD1	ASSLDREETQY
-	TRBV30	TRBJ1-1	-	AWSVEGATEAF
-	TRBV2	TRBJ2-2	-	ASSELGQANTGELF
-	TRBV5-6	TRBJ2-1	-	ASSFRDYNEQF
once	TRBV24-1	TRBJ2-7	-	ATTLTEGAYEQY
-	TRBV18	TRBJ1-1	TRBD1	ASRQGATEAF
-	TRBV11-2	TRBJ1-1	-	ASSLDGVRQMNTEAF
-	TRBV10-3	TRBJ1-6	TRBD1	AISGGQGARNSPLH
-	TRBV25-1	TRBJ1-6	-	ASSGVERLSSPLH
-	TRBV30	TRBJ2-7	-	AWDRSSYEQY
-	TRBV28	TRBJ1-3	-	ASTPGRGSGNTIY
-	TRBV4-1	TRBJ2-5	-	ASSPGVGETQY
-	TRBV4-3	TRBJ1-2	TRBD1	ASSLDRDYGYT
-	TRBV6-5	TRBJ1-2	TRBD1	ASSYGQENYGYT
-	TRBV13	TRBJ2-1	TRBD2	ASSLRTSGGEYNEQF
-	TRBV4-3	TRBJ1-2	-	ASSHSTDTANYGYT
-	TRBV12-3/TRBV12-4	TRBJ2-7	-	ASSLGAGYEQY
-	TRBV11-3	TRBJ2-5	-	ASSPPRAGEQETQY
many	TRBV6-6	TRBJ1-2	TRBD1	ASLQGDYGYT
-	TRBV5-1	TRBJ2-5	TRBD2	ASSPAGLAGGVRETQY
-	TRBV25-1	TRBJ1-2	TRBD1	ASSGGQGSYGYT
-	TRBV6-5	TRBJ1-5	-	ASTTRTYRDQPQH
few	TRBV19	TRBJ2-7	TRBD1	ASTGQGPYEQY
-	TRBV15	TRBJ1-2	-	ATSQAGRLLYT